The T cell receptor (beta chain) under discussion was sequenced for a study of blood T cell repertoires in COVID-19. Clones were read by immunoSEQ multiplex PCR, and TCRdb kept only the in-frame ones, dropping some. The sample shows 45,000 or so clones, approximately 90% of them seen only once. This receptor was obtained from a man older than 75 with acute or convalescent COVID-19. Sequences were obtained from peripheral blood.

CDR3 DNA sequence: TGTGCCAGCAGGCTCGGACAGGGAGTGTACAATGAGCAGTTCTTC. It specifies CASRLGQGVYNEQFF. The V gene is TRBV6-5, the J gene TRBJ2-1; TRBD1 matches at 8 bases. The V gene end was trimmed by 6 bases and the J gene end by 4 bases; junction bases not matched to a gene: 8. Per germline, CDR1 MNHEY and CDR2 SVGAGI. The CDR3 contains 15 residues.